These 31 T cell receptor beta chains were sequenced from one sample in a study of T cell responses to AZD1222 COVID-19 vaccine. The data were produced by immunoSEQ multiplex PCR, yet TCRdb's version contains in-frame clones alone and is incomplete. The sample has roughly 130,000 clones, around 85% seen once. The specimen was peripheral blood, collected on day 0 of AZD1222 vaccination. The receptors shown here come from an adult in good health.

The rearrangement uses TRBV9 and TRBJ1-3, with TRBD1 matching 7 bases. From germline, CDR1 is SGDLS and CDR2 YYNGEE. The V gene end was trimmed by 0 bases and the J gene end by 4 bases; junction bases not matched to a gene: 4. This CDR3 spans 15 amino acids. DNA for the CDR3: TGTGCCAGCAGCGTAGAATTGGGACAGGGAAACACCATATATTTT. Translating gives CASSVELGQGNTIYF. The whole variable domain, filled in from reference TRBV9 and TRBJ1-3, reads DSGVTQTPKHLITATGQRVTLRCSPRSGDLSVYWYQQSLDQGLQFLIQYYNGEERAKGNILERFSAQQFPDLHSELNLSSLELGDSALYFCASSVELGQGNTIYFGEGSWLTVV.

The J gene is TRBJ1-3, the V gene TRBV19, with D maybe TRBD1 (6 bases). CDR1 and CDR2 from the germline V gene are LNHDA and SQIVND (reference sequence). This CDR3 is 16 amino acids long. The germline V and J ends were trimmed by 2 bases and 0 bases, with 11 bases remaining between them. This CDR3 is CASSIKGGFSGNTIYF. The DNA of the CDR3 is TGTGCCAGTAGTATAAAGGGGGGCTTCTCTGGAAACACCATATATTTT.

CDR3 in DNA: TGTGCCAGCAGTCGACAGGGAAATAGCAATCAGCCCCAGCATTTT. Translation gives CASSRQGNSNQPQHF. J is TRBJ1-5 and V is TRBV2, with TRBD1 matching over 7 bases. This CDR3 has 15 residues. Trimming took 5 bases from V and 0 from J; bases not matched to a gene: 4. CDR1 is SNHLY and CDR2 is FYNNEI in the germline V gene.

The chain links TRBV27 to TRBJ1-3; D is unresolved. V gave up 4 bases and J gave up 4 bases, with 8 bases separating them. The CDR3 sequence is 13 residues long. The V gene's germline CDR1 is MNHEY and CDR2 SMNVEV (reference sequence). The CDR3 nucleotides read TGTGCCAGCAGTTCCCCTCCGGGAAACACCATATATTTT. Translated: CASSSPPGNTIYF.

The rearrangement uses TRBV7-9 and TRBJ1-4; D not resolved. Per the germline V gene, CDR1 is SEHNR and CDR2 is FQNEAQ (reference sequence). V was trimmed by 2 bases and J by 5 bases, leaving 9 bases between them. CDR3 length: 14 amino acids. As DNA, the CDR3 is TGTGCCAGCAGCTTACCCCTAGGGAATGAAAAACTGTTTTTT. Translation: CASSLPLGNEKLFF.

The chain links TRBV11-2 to TRBJ2-6; 7 bases map to TRBD1. V trimming: 3 bases; J trimming: 0 bases; junction bases outside the gene matches: 11. This CDR3 spans 19 amino acids. Germline CDR1 is SGHAT and CDR2 is FQNNGV. This CDR3 is CASSFPTGLSRSGANVLTF. Here the CDR3 DNA reads TGTGCCAGCAGCTTCCCGACAGGGCTTTCCCGCTCTGGGGCCAACGTCCTGACTTTC.

The V call is TRBV5-6, the J call TRBJ2-7; tentatively, D is TRBD2 (5 bases). Deletions cut 1 base from V and 1 base from J, with 9 bases between. CDR1 and CDR2 (germline): SGHDT, YYEEEE. The CDR3 sequence is 14 residues long. The CDR3 spells CASSLRGKSYEQYF. Written as DNA, the CDR3 is TGTGCCAGCAGCTTGCGGGGTAAATCCTACGAGCAGTACTTC.

This clone has only one observation. The V and J genes are TRBV5-1 and TRBJ2-3; tentative D call: TRBD2 (6 bases). The CDR3 totals 14 residues. Germline V gene sequence: CDR1 SGHRS, CDR2 YFSETQ. Trimming stripped 4 bases from V and 3 bases from J, with 12 bases between. CDR3: CASSGRDSTDTQYF. The CDR3 nucleotides are TGCGCCAGCAGCGGCCGGGACTCTACAGATACGCAGTATTTT.

This clone showed up just once. The V and J genes are TRBV4-3 and TRBJ1-6; the D is unclear. V shed 0 bases and J shed 7 bases, with 13 bases lying between them. There are 16 residues in the CDR3. Germline lookup yields CDR1 LGHNA and CDR2 YSLEER. CDR3 sequence (DNA): TGCGCCAGCAGCCAAGAGGTTTTGACGACCAATTCACCCCTCCACTTT. Translation gives CASSQEVLTTNSPLHF.

This chain uses TRBV24-1 with TRBJ1-2; D is ambiguous. This CDR3 spans 15 amino acids. The ends were cut back, 4 bases at V and 0 bases at J, with 11 bases in the middle. CDR1 and CDR2 (germline): KGHDR, SFDVKD. This chain's CDR3 is CATSDPVGANYGYTF. DNA for the CDR3: TGTGCCACCAGTGACCCCGTCGGAGCTAACTATGGCTACACCTTC.

The chain links TRBV9 to TRBJ2-1; D unclear. V gave up 1 base and J gave up 10 bases, with 9 bases separating them. Germline V gives CDR1 SGDLS, CDR2 YYNGEE. The CDR3 is 12 amino acids. CDR3 protein: CASSVLSEEQFF. CDR3 sequence (DNA): TGTGCCAGCAGCGTACTAAGCGAAGAGCAGTTCTTC.

J is TRBJ2-2 and V is TRBV19, with D maybe TRBD2 (5 bases). Per germline, CDR1 LNHDA and CDR2 SQIVND (reference sequence). This CDR3 contains 12 residues. V was cut by 8 bases and J by 6 bases, with 10 bases left in between. CDR3 in amino acids: CASHLGAGELFF. For the CDR3, the DNA is TGTGCCAGTCACCTCGGGGCCGGGGAGCTGTTTTTT.

The rearrangement links TRBV6-2 or TRBV6-3 to TRBJ2-7; 11 bases map to TRBD2. The CDR3 runs to 14 residues. The V gene's germline CDR1 is MNHEY and CDR2 SVGEGT. V trimming: 5 bases; J trimming: 6 bases; junction bases outside the gene matches: 6. This CDR3 is CASSPLAGEVEQYF. CDR3 in DNA: TGTGCCAGCAGTCCACTAGCGGGAGAGGTCGAGCAGTACTTC.

The V gene is TRBV13, the J gene TRBJ2-3; 12 nucleotides line up with TRBD2. The CDR3 length is 16 residues. V gave up 3 bases and J gave up 3 bases; unmatched junction bases: 4. Germline V CDR1 and CDR2: PRHDT, FYEKMQ (reference sequence). The CDR3 DNA is TGTGCCAGCAGCTTCAGGACTAGCGGGGCGACAGATACGCAGTATTTT. Amino acids: CASSFRTSGATDTQYF.

This chain uses TRBV7-2 with TRBJ1-5, with 7 bases matching TRBD1. V lost 5 bases to trimming and J lost 3 bases; unmatched junction nucleotides: 4. Germline V CDR1 and CDR2: SGHTA, FQGNSA. The CDR3 is 14 residues long. The CDR3 spells CASSQGGYNQPQHF. CDR3 nucleotides: TGTGCCAGCAGCCAGGGGGGCTACAATCAGCCCCAGCATTTT.

The chain combines TRBV6-2 or TRBV6-3 with TRBJ2-7; tentatively, D is TRBD2 (5 bases). Germline V gene sequence: CDR1 MNHEY, CDR2 SVGEGT. This CDR3 is built from 17 residues. V shed 5 bases and J shed 2 bases, with 22 bases lying between them. The CDR3 region is CASSTPGRTSTAYEQYF. The CDR3 nucleotides read TGTGCCAGCAGTACCCCTGGGAGAACTAGTACGGCCTACGAGCAGTACTTC.

The J gene is TRBJ1-5, the V gene TRBV7-3, with a possible D match to TRBD1 (6 bases). V gave up 5 bases and J gave up 3 bases, with 11 bases separating them. CDR1 SGHTA and CDR2 FQGTGA come from the germline V gene. CDR3 length: 14 amino acids. The CDR3 here is CASSGNRDNQPQHF. CDR3 DNA sequence: TGTGCCAGCAGCGGTAACAGGGACAATCAGCCCCAGCATTTT.

This clone was seen repeatedly, ten times or more. V is TRBV19 and J is TRBJ1-5, with D possibly TRBD1 on 6 matching bases. Germline-derived CDR1 and CDR2 are LNHDA and SQIVND (reference sequence). Trimming removed 0 bases at V and 0 bases at J, with 15 bases between. CDR3 length equals 18 residues. The CDR3 loop reads CASSIEGLQGYSNQPQHF. In DNA, the CDR3 is TGTGCCAGTAGTATAGAGGGTCTCCAGGGGTATAGCAATCAGCCCCAGCATTTT.

The CDR3 nucleotides are TGTGCCAGCTCACCACTTGACAGGGGGAACACTGAAGCTTTCTTT. It is translated as CASSPLDRGNTEAFF. The chain uses TRBV18 and TRBJ1-1; TRBD1 matches at 8 bases. V was pared by 1 base and J by 1 base, with 2 bases of the junction left unmatched. The CDR3 runs to 15 residues. Germline loops: CDR1 KGHSH, CDR2 LQKENI.

The chain joins TRBV15 to TRBJ1-5, with D tentatively TRBD1 (5 bases). CDR3 size: 14 residues. The germline V gene encodes CDR1 LNHNV and CDR2 YYDKDF (reference sequence). V dropped 0 bases and J dropped 7 bases, with 10 bases sitting between them. The CDR3 DNA sequence: TGTGCCACCAGCAGAGAGGGGGGAAACCAGCCCCAGCATTTT. Amino acids: CATSREGGNQPQHF.

The V and J genes are TRBV27 and TRBJ2-3; the match to TRBD1 covers 8 bases. Germline V gives CDR1 MNHEY, CDR2 SMNVEV (reference sequence). The ends lost 7 bases at V and 3 bases at J; junction bases unmatched: 18. The CDR3 consists of 18 residues. The DNA of the CDR3 is TGTGCCAGCACCCCCGCAGGGGGCGCCTGGTTAAGGACAGATACGCAGTATTTT. This translates into CASTPAGGAWLRTDTQYF.

The V and J genes are TRBV11-3 and TRBJ2-6, with D perhaps TRBD1 (6 bases). The CDR3 runs 16 residues. The germline V gene has CDR1 SGHNT and CDR2 YENEEA. V was clipped by 5 bases and J by 3 bases, with 14 bases between them. The CDR3 spells CASSIGQSNGANVLTF. The CDR3, as DNA: TGTGCCAGCAGCATCGGACAGTCCAATGGGGCCAACGTCCTGACTTTC. The full variable domain, in which reference TRBV11-3 and TRBJ2-6 provide the parts outside the CDR3, is EAGVVQSPRYKIIEKKQPVAFWCNPISGHNTLYWYLQNLGQGPELLIRYENEEAVDDSQLPKDRFSAERLKGVDSTLKIQPAELGDSAVYLCASSIGQSNGANVLTFGAGSRLTVL.

This rearrangement joins TRBV5-5 to TRBJ1-5; tentative D call: TRBD1 (5 bases). Deletions cut 4 bases from V and 4 bases from J, with 15 bases between. This CDR3 has 15 residues. From germline, CDR1 is SGHKS and CDR2 YYEKEE (reference sequence). CDR3 sequence: CASSMGGTRNQPQHF. In DNA form, the CDR3 reads TGTGCCAGCAGCATGGGGGGGACCCGTAATCAGCCCCAGCATTTT.

On this clone itself: One junction end does not reproduce the germline sequence, and a read error may be involved. Other DNA sequences within the sample encode an identical CDR3. The V gene is TRBV7-9, the J gene TRBJ1-2; 8 bases match TRBD1. CDR1 is SEHNR and CDR2 is FQNEAQ in the germline V gene (reference sequence). CDR3 length: 12 amino acids. The CDR3, as DNA: TGTGCCAGTAGCTTAACAGGGGGTGGCTACACCTTC. Translation: CASSLTGGGYTF. Full variable domain (outside the CDR3, taken from reference TRBV7-9 and TRBJ1-2): DTGVSQNPRHKITKRGQNVTFRCDPISEHNRLYWYRQTLGQGPEFLTYFQNEAQLEKSRLLSDRFSAERPKGSFSTLEIQRTEQGDSAMYLCASSLTGGGYTFGSGTRLTVV.

The chain employs TRBV29-1 and TRBJ2-1; 15 bases line up with TRBD2. The V gene's germline CDR1 is SQVTM and CDR2 ANQGSEA. This CDR3 region has 17 residues. The J segment lost 0 bases and the V segment lost 7 bases, leaving 7 bases of the junction unmatched. CDR3 sequence: CSATGLAGGISYNEQFF. CDR3 nucleotide sequence: TGCAGCGCCACGGGACTAGCGGGGGGCATCTCCTACAATGAGCAGTTCTTC.

The chain combines TRBV6-5 with TRBJ1-1; D is ambiguous. The CDR3 totals 13 residues. Per germline, CDR1 MNHEY and CDR2 SVGAGI. V lost 2 bases to trimming and J lost 0 bases, with 4 bases between them. CDR3 bases: TGTGCCAGCAGTTACAGACTGAACACTGAAGCTTTCTTT. As protein: CASSYRLNTEAFF.

The chain uses TRBV19 and TRBJ2-7, with TRBD2 matching 8 bases. The CDR3 is made up of 16 amino acids. CDR1 is LNHDA and CDR2 is SQIVND in the germline V gene (reference sequence). With V trimmed by 8 bases and J by 1 base, 13 bases remained unmatched. The CDR3 nucleotides read TGTGCCAGTCGCGACGCCGGGGGGGGATCGTCCTACGAGCAGTACTTC. This translates into CASRDAGGGSSYEQYF. Full variable domain (remainder filled in from reference TRBV19 and TRBJ2-7): DGGITQSPKYLFRKEGQNVTLSCEQNLNHDAMYWYRQDPGQGLRLIYYSQIVNDFQKGDIAEGYSVSREKKESFPLTVTSAQKNPTAFYLCASRDAGGGSSYEQYFGPGTRLTVT.

V is TRBV7-9 and J is TRBJ2-1; no clear D. The CDR3 is 16 amino acids. Germline V gene data show CDR1 as SEHNR and CDR2 as FQNEAQ (reference sequence). The V end was cut by 5 bases, the J end by 2 bases, with 16 bases between. CDR3 DNA: TGTGCCAGCAGCCCCCTCGCGGTTGGCCCCTACAATGAGCAGTTCTTC. As protein: CASSPLAVGPYNEQFF.

The chain combines TRBV5-8 with TRBJ2-1; 9 nucleotides agree with TRBD1. This CDR3 region has 13 residues. Germline V lookup: CDR1 SGHTS, CDR2 YDEGEE. V lost 3 bases, J lost 10 bases, and 5 bases stayed unmatched. The DNA for the CDR3 is TGTGCCAGCAGCTCTTACAGGGGGCCAGAGCAGTTCTTC. This codes for CASSSYRGPEQFF. The full variable domain, completed using reference TRBV5-8 and TRBJ2-1, is EAGVTQSPTHLIKTRGQQATLRCSPISGHTSVYWYQQALGLGLQFLLWYDEGEERNRGNFPPRFSGRQFPNYSSELNVNALELEDSALYLCASSSYRGPEQFFGPGTRLTVL.

The rearrangement joins TRBV10-2 to TRBJ2-3; tentative D call: TRBD1 (5 bases). The V gene lost 8 bases and the J gene lost 2 bases, with 14 bases spanning the gap. Germline loops: CDR1 WSHSY, CDR2 SAAADI. There are 14 residues in the CDR3. CDR3 protein: CASGHSDYTDTQYF. CDR3 nucleotide sequence: TGCGCCAGCGGACACTCAGATTACACAGATACGCAGTATTTT.

The rearrangement uses TRBV10-3 and TRBJ1-5, with D uncertain. The CDR3 is made up of 17 amino acids. Trimming removed 0 bases from V and 4 bases from J, with 16 bases in between. Germline CDR1 ENHRY, CDR2 SYGVKD. The CDR3 reads CAISESTPGFGNQPQHF. CDR3 DNA sequence: TGTGCCATCAGTGAGTCCACTCCCGGGTTTGGGAATCAGCCCCAGCATTTT.